Below, 14 T cell receptor beta chains from the same sample are listed, as sequenced in a study of T cell changes during pregnancy in multiple sclerosis (dated by TCRdb to about 2019). Library method: the immunoSEQ multiplex PCR assay. Imported from immuneACCESS, the table was reduced by TCRdb to in-frame sequences with V and J called. These copies leave out some clones; in studies compared against another copy, an unresolved V gene accounts for under half, and the cause of the remainder is not known. The sample includes about 79,000 clones, with approximately 92% observed a single time. Approximately 0.75% of the sample is in the top ten clones. The sample here was peripheral blood, taken in the second trimester of pregnancy. The receptors stem from a female donor in good health, enrolled as a control in a pregnancy study.

The chain uses TRBV4-1 and TRBJ1-2; possibly TRBD1 for D (6 bases). V gave up 3 bases and J gave up 3 bases, with 20 bases separating them. The CDR3 spans 17 residues. The germline gives CDR1 MGHRA, CDR2 YSYEKL. The CDR3 nucleotides read TGCGCCAGCAGCCAGTCAAAGGGGGTCCAATCTTACTATGGCTACACCTTC. Translated: CASSQSKGVQSYYGYTF.

The chain is built from TRBV5-1 and TRBJ2-7; no clear D. Germline V gene lookup returns CDR1 SGHRS and CDR2 YFSETQ. The length of the CDR3 is 13 residues. V was pared by 0 bases and J by 6 bases, with 10 bases between. The chain's CDR3 is CASSLDGFGEQYF. As DNA, the CDR3 is TGCGCCAGCAGCTTGGACGGGTTCGGCGAGCAGTACTTC.

V is TRBV19 and J is TRBJ1-4; 9 positions agree with TRBD1. This CDR3 has 14 residues. Trimming at V came to 7 bases and at J to 6 bases, leaving 6 bases not matched to a gene. Germline-derived CDR1 and CDR2 are LNHDA and SQIVND (reference sequence). The CDR3, as DNA: TGTGCCAGTAACCCGGGACAGGGTTATGAAAAACTGTTTTTT. This sequence encodes CASNPGQGYEKLFF.

The rearrangement uses TRBV15 and TRBJ1-5; D not certain. CDR1 is LNHNV and CDR2 is YYDKDF in the germline V gene (reference sequence). Trimming left V 0 bases short and J 7 bases short, with 13 bases between. CDR3 length equals 15 residues. CDR3 protein: CATSRDGGSSQPQHF. The CDR3 DNA follows: TGTGCCACCAGCAGAGACGGAGGGTCGTCCCAGCCCCAGCATTTT.

This chain joins TRBV19 and TRBJ1-5, with TRBD1 as a possible D gene (5 bases). The CDR3 spans 14 residues. With 4 bases removed from V and 1 base from J, the gap between germline ends came to 8 bases. Per germline, CDR1 LNHDA and CDR2 SQIVND (reference sequence). CDR3 region: CASSTAGSNQPQHF. In DNA form, the CDR3 reads TGTGCCAGTAGTACTGCAGGGAGCAATCAGCCCCAGCATTTT.

The chain combines TRBV5-1 with TRBJ2-3; 11 bases map to TRBD2. The CDR3 is 18 amino acids. The V segment lost 1 base and the J segment 0 bases; nucleotides outside the gene matches: 7. The germline CDR1 and CDR2 sequences are SGHRS and YFSETQ. CDR3 in amino acids: CASSLRLAGSVSTDTQYF. For the CDR3, the DNA is TGCGCCAGCAGCTTGAGACTAGCGGGGAGCGTAAGCACAGATACGCAGTATTTT.

This chain connects TRBV7-2 to TRBJ1-3; D is unclear. The CDR3 sequence is 15 residues long. V lost 1 base and J lost 2, with 9 bases in between. Looked up from germline, CDR1 is SGHTA and CDR2 is FQGNSA. CDR3 nucleotides: TGTGCCAGCAGCTTAGGGGCCGGCACTGGAAACACCATATATTTT. Amino acids: CASSLGAGTGNTIYF. Supplemented by reference TRBV7-2 and TRBJ1-3, the full variable domain reads GAGVSQSPSNKVTEKGKDVELRCDPISGHTALYWYRQSLGQGLEFLIYFQGNSAPDKSGLPSDRFSAERTGGSVSTLTIQRTQQEDSAVYLCASSLGAGTGNTIYFGEGSWLTVV.

J is TRBJ2-1 and V is TRBV5-8; 10 bases align to TRBD2. The V gene's germline CDR1 is SGHTS and CDR2 YDEGEE. The CDR3 has 16 residues. With 0 bases clipped from V and 4 bases from J, the junction kept 4 bases outside the gene matches. CDR3 sequence (DNA): TGTGCCAGCAGCTTGGTGGTAGCGGGGGGATACAATGAGCAGTTCTTC. The encoded protein is CASSLVVAGGYNEQFF. Full variable domain (remainder filled in from reference TRBV5-8 and TRBJ2-1): EAGVTQSPTHLIKTRGQQATLRCSPISGHTSVYWYQQALGLGLQFLLWYDEGEERNRGNFPPRFSGRQFPNYSSELNVNALELEDSALYLCASSLVVAGGYNEQFFGPGTRLTVL.

The sample holds one count of this clone. The sample carries other DNA sequences with the same CDR3. The chain is built from TRBV9 and TRBJ1-1; weak D call: TRBD1 (5 bases). Trimming shortened V by 0 bases and J by 1 base, and 7 bases separated the two germline ends. CDR3 size: 14 residues. Germline V gene lookup returns CDR1 SGDLS and CDR2 YYNGEE. Here the CDR3 reads CASSVAGGNTEAFF. The CDR3 DNA reads as TGTGCCAGCAGCGTAGCGGGGGGGAACACTGAAGCTTTCTTT.

J is TRBJ2-5 and V is TRBV28; a weak D match, TRBD1 (7 bases). From germline, CDR1 is MDHEN and CDR2 SYDVKM. Trimming left V 6 bases short and J 3 bases short, with 11 bases between. This CDR3 region has 13 residues. The CDR3 DNA follows: TGTGCCAGCAGGCAGGGGGGTAAAGAGACCCAGTACTTC. Amino acids: CASRQGGKETQYF.

This sequence joins TRBV15 and TRBJ2-3; 10 nucleotides align to TRBD2. V shed 1 base, J shed 2 bases, and the junction held 6 bases outside the gene matches. CDR3 size: 17 residues. Germline V lookup: CDR1 LNHNV, CDR2 YYDKDF (reference sequence). CDR3 residues: CATSRGKRGGLTDTQYF. The CDR3 DNA sequence: TGTGCCACCAGCAGAGGAAAGCGGGGGGGCCTCACAGATACGCAGTATTTT.

As DNA, the CDR3 is TGTGCCAGCTCGGACAGGAACTATAATTCACCCCTCCACTTT. As protein: CASSDRNYNSPLHF. The chain employs TRBV18 and TRBJ1-6; 7 bases are shared with TRBD1. Germline V gene sequence: CDR1 KGHSH, CDR2 LQKENI. The junction had 2 bases not matched to a gene; V was cut back by 6 bases and J by 3 bases. The CDR3 totals 14 residues.

This clone appeared a single time. The rearrangement uses TRBV2 and TRBJ1-5; 9 bases line up with TRBD1. The V gene's germline CDR1 is SNHLY and CDR2 FYNNEI. This CDR3 region has 14 residues. Trimming took 6 bases from V and 7 from J; bases not matched to a gene: 7. CDR3 sequence reads: CASRERTGEQPQHF. The CDR3 nucleotides read TGTGCCAGCAGGGAAAGGACAGGGGAACAGCCCCAGCATTTT.

The rearrangement joins TRBV27 to TRBJ1-2; D is unresolved. Trimming removed 4 bases at V and 3 bases at J, with 15 bases between. Germline V CDR1 and CDR2: MNHEY, SMNVEV (reference sequence). CDR3 size: 15 residues. As DNA, the CDR3 is TGTGCCAGCAGTTCCCCATCGGGGTCTCACTATGGCTACACCTTC. Its protein is CASSSPSGSHYGYTF.